This T cell receptor (beta chain) was captured in a study of blood T cell repertoires in COVID-19. Background on the study: Samples of COVID-19 (acute and convalescent) were obtained from the United States, Italy and Spain. Sources were T cells, B-cell-depleted T cells, or PBMCs; the material itself was cDNA or gDNA.

The CDR3 has 12 amino acids. V was trimmed by 3 bases and J by 13 bases, leaving 13 bases between them. Per the germline V gene, CDR1 is SEHNR and CDR2 is FQNEAQ (reference sequence). Original analysis: Using reference gene primer amplification, nucleated cell counts were estimated. The assay was immunoSEQ multiplex PCR, and TCRdb's table has in-frame clones only and misses some. Clone size and the V and J calls come from that table; the DNA yielded D and trimming. The sample holds fewer than 35,000 clones, about nine tenths seen once. Sequenced material: peripheral blood. The rearrangement uses TRBV7-9 and TRBJ1-5; D call uncertain. The TCR originated in a man aged 70-80 years with active or convalescent COVID-19. In nucleotides, the CDR3 is TGTGCCAGCAGCTTCGGGGTCAAGGGTCAGCATTTT. This codes for CASSFGVKGQHF.